This paragraph covers one TCR beta chain sequence. The sample originates from a study of OX40 agonist ivuxolimab in advanced cancers. This CDR3 contains 14 residues. J was trimmed by 8 bases and V by 3 bases; bases with no gene match: 4. CDR1 is SGHAT and CDR2 is FQNNGV in the germline V gene. Measured with immunoSEQ multiplex PCR; TCRdb has only the in-frame clones, and not every one. The sample consists of more than 70,000 clones, approximately 94% of them appearing once. The receptor was isolated from an adult with an advanced solid tumor such as melanoma, head and neck, liver or kidney cancer. This rearrangement joins TRBV11-2 to TRBJ1-2; 12 bases map to TRBD1. The sample consisted of CD4+ or CD8+ T cells sorted from blood, taken in a trial of the OX40 agonist ivuxolimab. The CDR3 loop reads CASSLGQGAGGYTF. The CDR3 coding sequence is TGTGCCAGCAGCTTGGGACAGGGGGCGGGCGGCTACACCTTC. Drawing the rest from reference TRBV11-2 and TRBJ1-2, the complete variable domain is EAGVAQSPRYKIIEKRQSVAFWCNPISGHATLYWYQQILGQGPKLLIQFQNNGVVDDSQLPKDRFSAERLKGVDSTLKIQPAKLEDSAVYLCASSLGQGAGGYTFGSGTRLTVV.